This T cell receptor (beta chain) came from a study of OX40 agonist ivuxolimab in advanced cancers. Whole-study context: Patients received ivuxolimab, an intravenous treatment, every 2 weeks at 0.01 to 10 mg/kg.

Assay used: immunoSEQ multiplex PCR; TCRdb lists only in-frame clones, some missing. The table includes tens of thousands of clones, 94% detected once. V was shortened by 5 bases and J by 12 bases, with 26 bases between the two germline ends. The CDR3 runs to 16 residues. The germline CDR1 and CDR2 sequences are MNHEY and SMNVEV (reference sequence). The sequences come from CD4+ or CD8+ T cells sorted from blood, collected in a trial of the OX40 agonist ivuxolimab. The sequence was collected from an adult with an advanced solid tumor such as melanoma, head and neck, liver or kidney cancer. The rearrangement uses TRBV27 and TRBJ2-1; D perhaps matches TRBD1 (5 bases). The CDR3 DNA reads as TGTGCCAGCAGTATTGGTGGTAAAGGGGTTCAAGCTGGGCAGTTCTTC. It translates to CASSIGGKGVQAGQFF.